A selection of T cell receptor beta chains follows, all from one sample in a study of T cell responses to AZD1222 COVID-19 vaccine. Sequencing was performed with immunoSEQ multiplex PCR; in TCRdb, only in-frame clones are kept and a portion is missing. The sample lists approximately 150,000 clones, 90% to 95% occurring once. The source was peripheral blood, collected on day 0 of AZD1222 vaccination. Receptors were obtained from an adult in good health. Each CDR3 is given with its conserved first and last residue. Each record gives: V gene, clone size, J gene, D gene, CDR3 protein, CDR3 DNA. D genes are given only for firm matches. Some rows mark clone size as missing; the rest say once, few, many or name a class of expanded clone.

V: TRBV5-1; size: .; J: TRBJ2-6; D: .; CDR3: CASTFIDTGANVLTF; DNA: TGCGCCAGCACATTCATAGATACTGGGGCCAACGTCCTGACTTTC
V: TRBV7-2; size: .; J: TRBJ2-7; D: .; CDR3: CASSRTGQNYEQYF; DNA: TGTGCCAGCAGCAGGACGGGACAAAACTACGAGCAGTACTTC
V: TRBV18; size: .; J: TRBJ1-1; D: TRBD1; CDR3: CASSPRTGNTEAFF; DNA: TGTGCCAGCTCACCACGGACAGGTAACACTGAAGCTTTCTTT
V: TRBV9; size: .; J: TRBJ1-6; D: TRBD1; CDR3: CASSVAGGNSPLHF; DNA: TGTGCCAGCAGCGTAGCAGGGGGAAATTCACCCCTCCACTTT
V: TRBV7-2; size: .; J: TRBJ1-6; D: .; CDR3: CASSPGTYNSPLHF; DNA: TGTGCCAGCAGCCCGGGGACTTATAATTCACCCCTCCACTTT
V: TRBV20-1; size: .; J: TRBJ1-2; D: TRBD1; CDR3: CSASPRQGPFYGYTF; DNA: TGCAGTGCTAGTCCCCGACAGGGCCCATTCTATGGCTACACCTTC
V: TRBV11-1; size: .; J: TRBJ1-2; D: .; CDR3: CASSQSKEINYGYTF; DNA: TGTGCCAGCAGCCAGTCCAAGGAGATCAACTATGGCTACACCTTC
V: TRBV14; size: .; J: TRBJ2-1; D: .; CDR3: CASSQGRVGEQFF; DNA: TGTGCCAGCAGCCAAGGAAGGGTGGGTGAGCAGTTCTTC
V: TRBV7-2; size: .; J: TRBJ2-3; D: .; CDR3: CASSLVKNTDTQYF; DNA: TGTGCCAGCAGCTTAGTCAAAAACACAGATACGCAGTATTTT
V: TRBV12-3/TRBV12-4; size: .; J: TRBJ1-5; D: .; CDR3: CASSLAQGSQENF; DNA: TGTGCCAGCAGTTTAGCGCAGGGGTCCCAGGAGAATTTT
V: TRBV4-2; size: .; J: TRBJ1-5; D: .; CDR3: CASSHIRQISNQPQHF; DNA: TGTGCCAGCAGCCACATCCGGCAGATTAGCAATCAGCCCCAGCATTTT
V: TRBV3-1/TRBV3-2; size: .; J: TRBJ2-1; D: .; CDR3: CASSLYSGTSGRKSYNEQFF; DNA: TGTGCCAGCAGCCTATACTCCGGGACCTCAGGACGTAAGTCCTACAATGAGCAGTTCTTC
V: TRBV28; size: .; J: TRBJ2-6; D: TRBD1; CDR3: CASSLTGGSGANVLTF; DNA: TGTGCCAGCAGTTTGACAGGGGGCTCTGGGGCCAACGTCCTGACTTTC
V: TRBV7-3; size: .; J: TRBJ2-1; D: .; CDR3: CASSLGGRGAYNEQFF; DNA: TGTGCCAGCAGCTTAGGAGGGCGGGGAGCCTACAATGAGCAGTTCTTC
V: TRBV5-1; size: .; J: TRBJ2-3; D: .; CDR3: CASSSAGHSTDTQYF; DNA: TGCGCCAGCAGCTCCGCGGGACATAGCACAGATACGCAGTATTTT
V: TRBV2; size: .; J: TRBJ2-1; D: TRBD2; CDR3: CASRLRTSENNEQFF; DNA: TGTGCCAGCAGACTCCGGACTAGCGAGAACAATGAGCAGTTCTTC
V: TRBV4-1; size: .; J: TRBJ1-4; D: TRBD1; CDR3: CASRHTGGDEKLFF; DNA: TGCGCCAGCAGACATACAGGGGGTGACGAAAAACTGTTTTTT
V: TRBV9; size: .; J: TRBJ2-1; D: TRBD2; CDR3: CASSGGGRAYNEQFF; DNA: TGTGCCAGCAGCGGCGGGGGGAGGGCCTACAATGAGCAGTTCTTC
V: TRBV27; size: .; J: TRBJ1-2; D: .; CDR3: CASSIQGTYGYTF; DNA: TGTGCCAGCAGTATACAGGGAACCTATGGCTACACCTTC
V: TRBV6-5; size: .; J: TRBJ1-6; D: .; CDR3: CASRKSTGNSPLHF; DNA: TGTGCCAGCAGAAAGAGTACAGGGAATTCACCCCTCCACTTT
V: TRBV30; size: .; J: TRBJ2-1; D: .; CDR3: CASRQEPSYNEQFF; DNA: TGTGCCTCGAGACAGGAGCCCTCCTACAATGAGCAGTTCTTC
V: TRBV7-9; size: .; J: TRBJ1-2; D: .; CDR3: CASSLDWGIYGYTF; DNA: TGTGCCAGCAGCTTAGATTGGGGCATTTATGGCTACACCTTC
V: TRBV5-4; size: .; J: TRBJ2-3; D: .; CDR3: CASSSVTDTQYF; DNA: TGTGCCAGCAGCTCCGTCACAGATACGCAGTATTTT
V: TRBV5-6; size: few; J: TRBJ2-7; D: .; CDR3: CASSLVYSSYEQYF; DNA: TGTGCCAGCAGCTTGGTCTATAGCTCCTACGAGCAGTACTTC
V: TRBV6-2/TRBV6-3; size: .; J: TRBJ1-2; D: .; CDR3: CASSYGIGQPNYGYTF; DNA: TGTGCCAGCAGTTACGGGATCGGACAGCCTAACTATGGCTACACCTTC
V: TRBV2; size: .; J: TRBJ1-5; D: .; CDR3: CASRNFREVRAQHF; DNA: TGTGCCAGCAGAAATTTCAGGGAGGTGAGGGCCCAGCATTTT
V: TRBV3-1/TRBV3-2; size: .; J: TRBJ2-7; D: .; CDR3: CASSHMWQKDEQYF; DNA: TGTGCCAGCAGCCACATGTGGCAGAAGGACGAGCAGTACTTC
V: TRBV5-1; size: .; J: TRBJ1-2; D: TRBD1; CDR3: CASSPETGTGTGYTF; DNA: TGCGCCAGCAGCCCAGAGACCGGGACAGGAACCGGCTACACCTTC
V: TRBV6-2/TRBV6-3; size: .; J: TRBJ1-5; D: .; CDR3: CASSYTPTGGGNQPQHF; DNA: TGTGCCAGCAGTTACACCCCCACAGGAGGGGGTAATCAGCCCCAGCATTTT
V: TRBV3-1/TRBV3-2; size: .; J: TRBJ1-2; D: .; CDR3: CASTNQGLDGYTF; DNA: TGTGCCAGCACCAATCAGGGTTTAGATGGCTACACCTTC
V: TRBV19; size: .; J: TRBJ1-5; D: .; CDR3: CASSPRRTSMFVYSNQPQHF; DNA: TGTGCCAGTAGTCCCCGCAGAACCTCAATGTTCGTATATAGCAATCAGCCCCAGCATTTT
V: TRBV28; size: .; J: TRBJ2-7; D: TRBD1; CDR3: CASDSTGGLSYEQYF; DNA: TGTGCCAGCGACTCGACAGGGGGTTTATCCTACGAGCAGTACTTC
V: TRBV7-8; size: .; J: TRBJ2-7; D: .; CDR3: CASSLIISRTSYYEQYF; DNA: TGTGCCAGCAGCTTAATCATAAGTCGAACTAGTTACTACGAGCAGTACTTC
V: TRBV5-6; size: .; J: TRBJ2-7; D: TRBD2; CDR3: CASSGGLAIWQYF; DNA: TGTGCCAGCAGCGGTGGACTAGCGATCTGGCAGTACTTC
V: TRBV18; size: .; J: TRBJ2-5; D: TRBD2; CDR3: CASSGTSGTYQETQYF; DNA: TGTGCCAGCTCCGGGACTAGCGGGACGTACCAAGAGACCCAGTACTTC
V: TRBV7-2; size: few; J: TRBJ1-3; D: .; CDR3: CASSFSPAGANTIYF; DNA: TGTGCCAGCAGCTTTAGCCCCGCCGGGGCCAACACCATATATTTT
V: TRBV25-1; size: once; J: TRBJ2-7; D: .; CDR3: CASAGSSSYEQYF; DNA: TGTGCCAGCGCAGGGTCCTCCTCCTACGAGCAGTACTTC
V: TRBV15; size: .; J: TRBJ1-5; D: .; CDR3: CATSRDRQSGGQPQHF; DNA: TGTGCCACCAGCAGAGATCGCCAGTCTGGTGGTCAGCCCCAGCATTTT
V: TRBV24-1; size: .; J: TRBJ1-2; D: .; CDR3: CATSDRVTNYGYTF; DNA: TGTGCCACCAGTGACAGGGTAACTAACTATGGCTACACCTTC
V: TRBV6-5; size: .; J: TRBJ1-4; D: .; CDR3: CAIHGWGDEKLFF; DNA: TGTGCCATTCACGGGTGGGGTGATGAAAAACTGTTTTTT
V: TRBV30; size: .; J: TRBJ2-1; D: .; CDR3: CAWSGDHYEQFF; DNA: TGTGCCTGGAGTGGTGATCATTATGAGCAGTTCTTC
V: TRBV3-1/TRBV3-2; size: .; J: TRBJ2-4; D: TRBD2; CDR3: CASSQDALAGPKNIQYF; DNA: TGTGCCAGCAGCCAAGATGCCCTAGCGGGACCCAAAAACATTCAGTACTTC
V: TRBV4-2; size: .; J: TRBJ1-4; D: .; CDR3: CASSQDLAGSTEKLFF; DNA: TGTGCCAGCAGCCAAGATCTGGCAGGGAGTACCGAAAAACTGTTTTTT
V: TRBV6-5; size: .; J: TRBJ1-1; D: TRBD1; CDR3: CASLDRGNTEAFF; DNA: TGTGCCAGTCTTGACAGGGGGAACACTGAAGCTTTCTTT